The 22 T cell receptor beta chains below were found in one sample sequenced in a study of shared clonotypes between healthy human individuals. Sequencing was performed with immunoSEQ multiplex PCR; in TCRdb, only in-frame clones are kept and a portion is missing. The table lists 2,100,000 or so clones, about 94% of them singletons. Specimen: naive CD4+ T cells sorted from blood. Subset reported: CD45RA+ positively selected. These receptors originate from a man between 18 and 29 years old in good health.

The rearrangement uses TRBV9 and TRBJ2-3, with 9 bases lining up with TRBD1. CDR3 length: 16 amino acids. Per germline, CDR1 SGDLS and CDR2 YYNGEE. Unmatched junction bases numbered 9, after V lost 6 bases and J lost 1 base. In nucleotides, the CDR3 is TGTGCCAGCACCCTAGACAGGGGGGGCGGCACAGATACGCAGTATTTT. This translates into CASTLDRGGGTDTQYF.

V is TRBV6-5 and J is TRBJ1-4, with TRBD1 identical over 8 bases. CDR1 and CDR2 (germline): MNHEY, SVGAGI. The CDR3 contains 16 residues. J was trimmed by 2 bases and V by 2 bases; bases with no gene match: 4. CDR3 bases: TGTGCCAGCAGTTACACCCGACAGGGGACTAATGAAAAACTGTTTTTT. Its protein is CASSYTRQGTNEKLFF.

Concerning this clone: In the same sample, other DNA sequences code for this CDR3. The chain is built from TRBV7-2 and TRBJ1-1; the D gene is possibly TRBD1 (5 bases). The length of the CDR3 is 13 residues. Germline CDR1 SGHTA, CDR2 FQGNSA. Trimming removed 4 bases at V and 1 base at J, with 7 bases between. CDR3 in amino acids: CASSSGQNTEAFF. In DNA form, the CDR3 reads TGTGCCAGCAGCTCAGGACAGAACACTGAAGCTTTCTTT.

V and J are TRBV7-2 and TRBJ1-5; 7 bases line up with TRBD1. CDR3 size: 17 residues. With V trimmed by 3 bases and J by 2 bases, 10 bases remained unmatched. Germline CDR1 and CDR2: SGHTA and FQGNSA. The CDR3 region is CASSFRGKTGGNQPQHF. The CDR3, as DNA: TGTGCCAGCAGCTTCAGGGGGAAGACAGGTGGCAATCAGCCCCAGCATTTT.

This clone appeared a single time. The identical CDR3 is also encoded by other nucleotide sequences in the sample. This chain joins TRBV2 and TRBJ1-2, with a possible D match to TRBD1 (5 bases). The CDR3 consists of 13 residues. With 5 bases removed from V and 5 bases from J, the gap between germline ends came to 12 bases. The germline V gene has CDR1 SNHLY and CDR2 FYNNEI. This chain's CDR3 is CASSQDSPYGYTF. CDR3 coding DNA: TGTGCCAGCAGTCAAGACAGTCCTTATGGCTACACCTTC.

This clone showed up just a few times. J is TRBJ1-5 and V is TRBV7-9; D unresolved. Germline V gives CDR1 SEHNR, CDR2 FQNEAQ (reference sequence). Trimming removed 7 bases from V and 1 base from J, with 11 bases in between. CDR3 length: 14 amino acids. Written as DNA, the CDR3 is TGTGCCAGCACCGTCTCGGGAAGCAATCAGCCCCAGCATTTT. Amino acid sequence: CASTVSGSNQPQHF.

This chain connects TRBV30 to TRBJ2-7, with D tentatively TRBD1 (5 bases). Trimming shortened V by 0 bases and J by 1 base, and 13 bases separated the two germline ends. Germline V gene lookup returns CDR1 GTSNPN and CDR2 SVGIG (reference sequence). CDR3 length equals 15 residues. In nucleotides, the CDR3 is TGTGCCTGGAGTGTGGGCAGGGTATATTCCTACGAGCAGTACTTC. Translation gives CAWSVGRVYSYEQYF.

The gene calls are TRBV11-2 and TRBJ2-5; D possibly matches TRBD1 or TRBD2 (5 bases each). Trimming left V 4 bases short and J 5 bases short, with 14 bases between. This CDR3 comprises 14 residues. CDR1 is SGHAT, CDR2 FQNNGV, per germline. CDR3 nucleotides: TGTGCCAGCAGCTCGGGACGATTATTTGAGACCCAGTACTTC. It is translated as CASSSGRLFETQYF.

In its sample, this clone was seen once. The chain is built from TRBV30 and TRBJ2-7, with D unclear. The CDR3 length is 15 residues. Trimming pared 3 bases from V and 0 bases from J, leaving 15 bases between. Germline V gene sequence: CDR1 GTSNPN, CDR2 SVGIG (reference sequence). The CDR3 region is CAWRPRWGPSYEQYF. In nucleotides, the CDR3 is TGTGCCTGGAGACCAAGGTGGGGTCCCTCCTACGAGCAGTACTTC.

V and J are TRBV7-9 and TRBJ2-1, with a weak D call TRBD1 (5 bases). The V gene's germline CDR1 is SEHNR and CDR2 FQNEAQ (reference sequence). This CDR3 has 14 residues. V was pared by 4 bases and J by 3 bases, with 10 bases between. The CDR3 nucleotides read TGTGCCAGCAGCTCGGGCAGGGACTACAATGAGCAGTTCTTC. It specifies CASSSGRDYNEQFF.

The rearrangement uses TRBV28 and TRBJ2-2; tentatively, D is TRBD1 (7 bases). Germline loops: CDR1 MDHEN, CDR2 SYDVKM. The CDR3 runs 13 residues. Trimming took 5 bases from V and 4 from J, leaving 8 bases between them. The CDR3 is CASSQGGTGELFF. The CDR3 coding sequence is TGTGCCAGCAGTCAGGGGGGCACCGGGGAGCTGTTTTTT.

The CDR3 bases are TGTGCCTGGAGTCAGGGCCTTGGACAGGGCGGTATCGAGCAGTACTTC. Translation gives CAWSQGLGQGGIEQYF. The chain recombines TRBV30 with TRBJ2-7, with 8 bases lining up with TRBD1. V was clipped by 2 bases and J by 6 bases; unmatched bases: 15. Germline V gives CDR1 GTSNPN, CDR2 SVGIG (reference sequence). This CDR3 region has 16 residues.

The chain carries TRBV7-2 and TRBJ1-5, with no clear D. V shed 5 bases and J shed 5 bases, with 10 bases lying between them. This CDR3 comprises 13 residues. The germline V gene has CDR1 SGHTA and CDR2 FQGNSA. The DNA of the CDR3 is TGTGCCAGCAGCCCGGATTGGGATCAGCCCCAGCATTTT. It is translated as CASSPDWDQPQHF.

CDR3 bases: TGCGCCAGCACTCGGGAGCGGACCTACAATGAGCAGTTCTTC. Protein product: CASTRERTYNEQFF. The chain has TRBV5-1 and TRBJ2-1; tentative D call: TRBD2 (6 bases). The CDR3 length is 14 residues. Germline-derived CDR1 and CDR2 are SGHRS and YFSETQ. The V end lost 6 bases, the J end lost 2 bases, and 12 bases lay between the germline ends.

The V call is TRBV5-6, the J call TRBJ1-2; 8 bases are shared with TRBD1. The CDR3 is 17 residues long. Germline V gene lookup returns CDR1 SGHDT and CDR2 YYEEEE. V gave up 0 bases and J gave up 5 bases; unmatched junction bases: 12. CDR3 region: CASSLVGRQGAWYGYTF. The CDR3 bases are TGTGCCAGCAGCTTGGTTGGGAGGCAGGGGGCATGGTATGGCTACACCTTC. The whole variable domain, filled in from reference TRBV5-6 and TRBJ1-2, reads DAGVTQSPTHLIKTRGQQVTLRCSPKSGHDTVSWYQQALGQGPQFIFQYYEEEERQRGNFPDRFSGHQFPNYSSELNVNALLLGDSALYLCASSLVGRQGAWYGYTFGSGTRLTVV.

CDR3 sequence (DNA): TGTGCCATCAGTGACCCGGAGGGCTACACCTTC. Its translation is CAISDPEGYTF. The chain employs TRBV10-3 and TRBJ1-2; D is unclear. The CDR3 is 11 amino acids. Germline V gene lookup returns CDR1 ENHRY and CDR2 SYGVKD. The germline V and J ends were trimmed by 3 bases and 8 bases, with 7 bases remaining between them.

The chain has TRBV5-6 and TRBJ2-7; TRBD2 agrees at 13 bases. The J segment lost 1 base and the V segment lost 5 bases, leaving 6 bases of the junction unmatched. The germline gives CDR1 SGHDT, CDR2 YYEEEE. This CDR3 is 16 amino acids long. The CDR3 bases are TGTGCCAGCAGTTCGGGACTAGCGGGGAAATCCTACGAGCAGTACTTC. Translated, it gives CASSSGLAGKSYEQYF.

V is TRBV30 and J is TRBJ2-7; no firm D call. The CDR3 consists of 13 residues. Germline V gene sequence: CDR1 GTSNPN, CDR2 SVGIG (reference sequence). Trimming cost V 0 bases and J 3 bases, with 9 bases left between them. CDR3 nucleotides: TGTGCCTGGAGTGTTAACAGCTTCTACGAGCAGTACTTC. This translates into CAWSVNSFYEQYF.

The CDR3 here is CASSPPDQGGKNIQYF. The DNA of the CDR3 is TGTGCCAGCTCACCACCGGACCAGGGGGGAAAAAACATTCAGTACTTC. The chain uses TRBV18 and TRBJ2-4; the D gene is possibly TRBD1 (7 bases). There are 16 residues in the CDR3. Germline values: CDR1 KGHSH, CDR2 LQKENI. V was trimmed by 0 bases and J by 4 bases, leaving 13 bases between them. The whole variable domain, filled in from reference TRBV18 and TRBJ2-4, reads NAGVMQNPRHLVRRRGQEARLRCSPMKGHSHVYWYRQLPEEGLKFMVYLQKENIIDESGMPKERFSAEFPKEGPSILRIQQVVRGDSAAYFCASSPPDQGGKNIQYFGAGTRLSVL.

The CDR3 DNA sequence: TGTGCCAGCAGTTACCGGGACAGCTGGGGCTACGAGCAGTACTTC. This translates into CASSYRDSWGYEQYF. The chain has TRBV6-5 and TRBJ2-7, with 7 bases aligning to TRBD1. Trimming took 2 bases from V and 3 from J; bases not matched to a gene: 7. Germline CDR1 MNHEY, CDR2 SVGAGI. The CDR3 contains 15 residues.

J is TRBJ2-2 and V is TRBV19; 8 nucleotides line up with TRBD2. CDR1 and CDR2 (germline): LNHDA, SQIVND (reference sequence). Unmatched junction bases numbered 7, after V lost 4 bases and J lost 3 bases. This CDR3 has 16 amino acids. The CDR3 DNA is TGTGCCAGTAGTACTATCGGGAGGGCCGACACCGGGGAGCTGTTTTTT. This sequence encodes CASSTIGRADTGELFF.

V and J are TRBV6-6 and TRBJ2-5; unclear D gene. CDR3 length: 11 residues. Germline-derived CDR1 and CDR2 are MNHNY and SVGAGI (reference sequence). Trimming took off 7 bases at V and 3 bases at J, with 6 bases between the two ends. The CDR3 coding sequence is TGTGCCAGCACCAGAGAAGAGACCCAGTACTTC. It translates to CASTREETQYF.